The next 20 T cell receptor beta chains were all read from a single sample in a study of blood T cell repertoires in COVID-19. The table came from immunoSEQ multiplex PCR; TCRdb's copy has only in-frame clones and leaves some out. The table includes around 250,000 clones, around four fifths detected once. Sequencing was carried out using peripheral blood. Source of these receptors: a man in his fifties or sixties who had recovered from COVID-19.

This clone came up once. This chain joins TRBV7-8 and TRBJ1-2; 11 bases align to TRBD1. Germline V gives CDR1 SGHVS, CDR2 FQNEAQ. With V trimmed by 8 bases and J by 7 bases, 6 bases remained unmatched. The CDR3 spans 13 residues. The CDR3 protein is CASSTGTGGGYTF. CDR3 nucleotide sequence: TGTGCCAGCTCCACGGGGACAGGGGGTGGCTACACCTTC. The entire variable domain, with the rest obtained from reference TRBV7-8 and TRBJ1-2, is as follows: GAGVSQSPRYKVAKRGQDVALRCDPISGHVSLFWYQQALGQGPEFLTYFQNEAQLDKSGLPSDRFFAERPEGSVSTLKIQRTQQEDSAVYLCASSTGTGGGYTFGSGTRLTVV.

J is TRBJ2-4 and V is TRBV4-1, with 10 bases matching TRBD2. Germline CDR1 is MGHRA and CDR2 is YSYEKL. The V gene end was trimmed by 0 bases and the J gene end by 0 bases; junction bases not matched to a gene: 11. The length of the CDR3 is 20 residues. The DNA for the CDR3 is TGCGCCAGCAGCCAAGAGGTGGGGCTAGCGGGGGCCTTAGCCAAAAACATTCAGTACTTC. It codes for CASSQEVGLAGALAKNIQYF.

The chain links TRBV11-3 to TRBJ2-7; tentatively, D is TRBD2 (5 bases). V lost 0 bases and J lost 4, with 10 bases in between. The CDR3 loop spans 14 amino acids. Germline V lookup: CDR1 SGHNT, CDR2 YENEEA. DNA for the CDR3: TGTGCCAGCAGCTTAGACTCCTCGGGGTACGAGCAGTACTTC. This gives the protein CASSLDSSGYEQYF. Full variable domain (outside the CDR3, taken from reference TRBV11-3 and TRBJ2-7): EAGVVQSPRYKIIEKKQPVAFWCNPISGHNTLYWYLQNLGQGPELLIRYENEEAVDDSQLPKDRFSAERLKGVDSTLKIQPAELGDSAVYLCASSLDSSGYEQYFGPGTRLTVT.

The chain is built from TRBV19 and TRBJ2-1, with D possibly TRBD1 on 6 matching bases. CDR1 is LNHDA, CDR2 SQIVND, per germline (reference sequence). The CDR3 has 16 residues. Trimming cost V 8 bases and J 6 bases, with 23 bases left between them. The CDR3 loop is CASSPLQQGSLNEQFF. For the CDR3, the DNA is TGTGCCAGTTCCCCCCTCCAACAGGGTTCGCTCAATGAGCAGTTCTTC.

A single count supports this clone. This rearrangement joins TRBV9 to TRBJ1-1; TRBD1 aligns across 7 bases. Germline V lookup: CDR1 SGDLS, CDR2 YYNGEE. The CDR3 runs 15 residues. J lost 0 bases, V lost 4 bases, and 6 bases had no gene match. This CDR3 reads CASSSRTGVNTEAFF. In DNA form, the CDR3 reads TGTGCCAGCAGCTCCCGGACAGGAGTGAACACTGAAGCTTTCTTT.

The chain is built from TRBV7-9 and TRBJ2-3; 7 bases line up with TRBD1. This CDR3 has 14 residues. After removal of 6 bases from V and 1 base from J, the junction contained 4 bases not matched to a gene. The germline gives CDR1 SEHNR, CDR2 FQNEAQ (reference sequence). CDR3 protein: CASREGQGTDTQYF. CDR3 in DNA: TGTGCCAGCAGGGAAGGACAGGGCACAGATACGCAGTATTTT.

The V call is TRBV25-1, the J call TRBJ2-7; the match to TRBD2 covers 7 bases. The V gene's germline CDR1 is MGHDK and CDR2 SYGVNS. The J segment lost 6 bases and the V segment lost 5 bases, leaving 10 bases of the junction unmatched. This CDR3 has 14 residues. This CDR3 reads CASSWGGGPSEQYF. CDR3 bases: TGTGCCAGCAGTTGGGGGGGAGGGCCCTCCGAGCAGTACTTC.

V gene TRBV18 combines with J gene TRBJ1-6, with 8 nucleotides matching TRBD1. CDR1 KGHSH and CDR2 LQKENI come from the germline V gene. The CDR3 consists of 15 residues. V gave up 4 bases and J gave up 7 bases; unmatched junction bases: 6. CDR3 nucleotides: TGTGCCAGCTCACGACAGGGGCAGGGCAATTCACCCCTCCACTTT. It specifies CASSRQGQGNSPLHF.

The chain carries TRBV5-1 and TRBJ1-1; the match to TRBD1 covers 9 bases. This CDR3 has 16 amino acids. The V gene's germline CDR1 is SGHRS and CDR2 YFSETQ. Germline trimming cut 0 bases from V and 1 base from J; bases unmatched to any gene: 4. The DNA for the CDR3 is TGCGCCAGCAGCTTGGAGGGACAGGGCGAGAACACTGAAGCTTTCTTT. It codes for CASSLEGQGENTEAFF.

This chain links TRBV30 with TRBJ2-5; TRBD2 might be the D (5 bases). V was pared by 2 bases and J by 3 bases, with 13 bases between. Germline values: CDR1 GTSNPN, CDR2 SVGIG (reference sequence). The CDR3 spans 14 residues. For the CDR3, the DNA is TGTGCCTGGAGTTTAGGACTGACCAAAGAGACCCAGTACTTC. As protein: CAWSLGLTKETQYF.

This chain joins TRBV6-5 and TRBJ2-3; tentatively, D is TRBD2 (5 bases). Germline V lookup: CDR1 MNHEY, CDR2 SVGAGI. The length of the CDR3 is 15 residues. The ends were cut back, 6 bases at V and 3 bases at J, with 16 bases in the middle. The CDR3 sequence is CASSRDGVKTDTQYF. In DNA, the CDR3 is TGTGCCAGCAGCCGTGACGGGGTGAAGACAGATACGCAGTATTTT.

The chain combines TRBV28 with TRBJ2-3; the D gene is possibly TRBD2 (6 bases). The CDR3 runs 14 residues. V dropped 6 bases and J dropped 6 bases, with 16 bases sitting between them. Germline CDR1 MDHEN, CDR2 SYDVKM. DNA of the CDR3: TGTGCCAGCAGCAACTCTCGGAGGGAGGATACGCAGTATTTT. It translates to CASSNSRREDTQYF.

This rearrangement joins TRBV10-1 to TRBJ2-5, with D perhaps matching TRBD2 (6 bases). CDR1 and CDR2 from the germline V gene are WNHNN and SYGVQD (reference sequence). V was cut by 0 bases and J by 5 bases, with 19 bases left in between. The CDR3 covers 17 residues. In DNA form, the CDR3 reads TGCGCCAGCAGTGAGTCGGGGTGGCGGGGAACTCGGGAGACCCAGTACTTC. This codes for CASSESGWRGTRETQYF.

This clone appeared a single time. The genes are TRBV6-5 and TRBJ1-1; the match to TRBD1 covers 7 bases. The CDR3 covers 15 residues. The germline gives CDR1 MNHEY, CDR2 SVGAGI. V lost 7 bases to trimming and J lost 1 base; unmatched junction nucleotides: 9. For the CDR3, the DNA is TGTGCCAGCAACACAATCCGGACAGGGAACACTGAAGCTTTCTTT. As protein: CASNTIRTGNTEAFF.

This sequence joins TRBV5-4 and TRBJ1-2; 9 nucleotides match TRBD1. Germline V gene lookup returns CDR1 SGHNT and CDR2 YYREEE (reference sequence). Unmatched junction bases numbered 3, after V lost 4 bases and J lost 2 bases. The CDR3 sequence is 14 residues long. The CDR3 protein is CASSPGQGNYGYTF. CDR3 bases: TGTGCCAGCAGCCCTGGACAGGGGAACTATGGCTACACCTTC.

The chain links TRBV6-5 to TRBJ1-1, with a weak D call TRBD1 (5 bases). The V end lost 6 bases, the J end lost 4 bases, and 15 bases lay between the germline ends. The CDR3 consists of 14 residues. Germline V gives CDR1 MNHEY, CDR2 SVGAGI. CDR3 sequence reads: CASRGSGMGTEAFF. For the CDR3, the DNA is TGTGCCAGCAGGGGGTCAGGGATGGGCACTGAAGCTTTCTTT.

This clone appeared a single time. The chain recombines TRBV18 with TRBJ2-7, with 11 bases aligning to TRBD1. Per the germline V gene, CDR1 is KGHSH and CDR2 is LQKENI. With 2 bases clipped from V and 6 bases from J, the junction kept 6 bases outside the gene matches. CDR3 length: 15 amino acids. DNA of the CDR3: TGTGCCAGCTCACCAGACGCTGGGACAGGGGGCGAGCAGTACTTC. Translated: CASSPDAGTGGEQYF. Based on the CDR3 plus reference TRBV18 and TRBJ2-7, the full variable domain is NAGVMQNPRHLVRRRGQEARLRCSPMKGHSHVYWYRQLPEEGLKFMVYLQKENIIDESGMPKERFSAEFPKEGPSILRIQQVVRGDSAAYFCASSPDAGTGGEQYFGPGTRLTVT.

The V and J genes are TRBV18 and TRBJ1-5; D possibly corresponds to TRBD1 (6 bases). The ends were cut back, 6 bases at V and 3 bases at J, with 18 bases in the middle. CDR1 and CDR2 from the germline V gene are KGHSH and LQKENI. The CDR3 runs to 16 residues. The CDR3 DNA sequence: TGTGCCAGCTCTTCTTCACAGGGACGGATCAATCAGCCCCAGCATTTT. Residues: CASSSSQGRINQPQHF.

This clone was observed once. J is TRBJ2-7 and V is TRBV3-1 (or the pseudogene TRBV3-2); 7 bases are a match to TRBD1. CDR1 LGHDT and CDR2 YNNKEL come from the germline V gene (reference sequence). The CDR3 is 13 residues long. V lost 6 bases and J lost 1; bases outside the gene matches: 3. CDR3 amino acids: CASRRQGSYEQYF. The CDR3 region has the DNA TGTGCCAGCAGACGACAGGGTTCCTACGAGCAGTACTTC.

The chain employs TRBV28 and TRBJ2-1, with 9 bases identical to TRBD2. The ends lost 5 bases at V and 12 bases at J; junction bases unmatched: 17. This CDR3 spans 16 amino acids. The germline gives CDR1 MDHEN, CDR2 SYDVKM. The CDR3: CASSPPRTSVSPSQFF. In nucleotides, the CDR3 is TGTGCCAGCAGTCCACCCCGGACTAGCGTCAGCCCCTCGCAGTTCTTC.